This T cell receptor (beta chain) was identified in a study of blood T cell repertoires in COVID-19. Study as a whole: Specimens from acute and convalescent COVID-19 originated in the United States, Italy and Spain. PBMCs, B-cell-depleted T cells, or T cells provided the cDNA or gDNA that made up the material.

Original data processing: Quantification of nucleated cells was approximated via reference gene primer amplification. Data came from immunoSEQ multiplex PCR; TCRdb stores just in-frame clones and leaves some out. V and J calls and clone size are copied from that table; D and trimming were computed from the DNA. The data show about 93,000 clones, with roughly 89% seen just once and approximately 2% held by the top ten. The length of the CDR3 is 13 residues. V was shortened by 3 bases and J by 4 bases, with 7 bases between the two germline ends. CDR1 is SEHNR and CDR2 is FQNEAQ in the germline V gene (reference sequence).

This clonotype was sampled from a man aged 50-59 years with acute or convalescent COVID-19. The rearrangement uses TRBV7-9 and TRBJ2-1; D unresolved. The specimen sequenced was peripheral blood. CDR3 DNA: TGTGCCAGCAGCTTCAGACTTTACAATGAGCAGTTCTTC. As protein: CASSFRLYNEQFF.